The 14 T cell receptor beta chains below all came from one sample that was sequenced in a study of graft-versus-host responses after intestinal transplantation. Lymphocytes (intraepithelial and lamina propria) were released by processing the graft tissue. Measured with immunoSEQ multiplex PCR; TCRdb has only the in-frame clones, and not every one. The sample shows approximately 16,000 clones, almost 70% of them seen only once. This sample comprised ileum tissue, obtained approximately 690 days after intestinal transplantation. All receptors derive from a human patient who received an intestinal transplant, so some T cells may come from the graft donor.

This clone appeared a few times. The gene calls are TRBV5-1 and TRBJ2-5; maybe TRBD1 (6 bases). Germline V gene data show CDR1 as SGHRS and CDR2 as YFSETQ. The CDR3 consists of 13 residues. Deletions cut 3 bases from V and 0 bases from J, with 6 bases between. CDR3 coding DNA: TGCGCCAGCAGCTGGGACAACCAAGAGACCCAGTACTTC. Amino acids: CASSWDNQETQYF.

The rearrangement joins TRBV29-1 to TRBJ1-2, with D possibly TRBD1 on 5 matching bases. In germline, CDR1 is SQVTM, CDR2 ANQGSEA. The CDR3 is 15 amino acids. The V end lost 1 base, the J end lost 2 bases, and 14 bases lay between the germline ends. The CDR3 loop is CSVEGGARLNYGYTF. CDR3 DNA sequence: TGCAGCGTTGAAGGGGGCGCCAGGTTAAACTATGGCTACACCTTC.

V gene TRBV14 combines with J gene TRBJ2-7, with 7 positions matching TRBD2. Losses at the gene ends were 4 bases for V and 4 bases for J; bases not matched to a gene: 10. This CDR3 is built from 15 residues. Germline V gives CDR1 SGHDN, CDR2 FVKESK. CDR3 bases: TGTGCCAGCAGCCGAAGAGGGCGCGGGAGTTACGAGCAGTACTTC. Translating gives CASSRRGRGSYEQYF. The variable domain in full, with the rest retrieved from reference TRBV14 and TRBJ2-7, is EAGVTQFPSHSVIEKGQTVTLRCDPISGHDNLYWYRRVMGKEIKFLLHFVKESKQDESGMPNNRFLAERTGGTYSTLKVQPAELEDSGVYFCASSRRGRGSYEQYFGPGTRLTVT.

CDR3 sequence reads: CASSLTRQETQYF. In DNA, the CDR3 is TGTGCCAGCTCACTAACTAGGCAAGAGACCCAGTACTTC. The V gene is TRBV18, the J gene TRBJ2-5; D may be TRBD2 (5 bases). This CDR3 is built from 13 residues. The ends were cut back, 4 bases at V and 2 bases at J, with 8 bases in the middle. In germline, CDR1 is KGHSH, CDR2 LQKENI.

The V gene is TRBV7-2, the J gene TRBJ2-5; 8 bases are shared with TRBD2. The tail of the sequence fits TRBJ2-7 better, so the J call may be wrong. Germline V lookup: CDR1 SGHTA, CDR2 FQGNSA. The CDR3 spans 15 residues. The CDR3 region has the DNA TGTGCCAGCAGCTTAGTCGGGGGGGACTCCTACGAGCAGTACTTC. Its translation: CASSLVGGDSYEQYF.

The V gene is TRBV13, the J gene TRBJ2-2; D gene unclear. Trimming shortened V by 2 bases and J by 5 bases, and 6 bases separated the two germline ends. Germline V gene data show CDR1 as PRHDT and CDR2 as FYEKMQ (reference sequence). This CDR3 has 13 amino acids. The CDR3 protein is CASSLSLTGELFF. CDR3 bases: TGTGCCAGCAGCTTAAGTTTGACCGGGGAGCTGTTTTTT.

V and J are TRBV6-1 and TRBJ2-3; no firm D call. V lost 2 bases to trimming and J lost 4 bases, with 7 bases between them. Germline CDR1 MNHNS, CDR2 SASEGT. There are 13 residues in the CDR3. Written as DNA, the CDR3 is TGTGCCAGCAGTGAACAGGTAGCAGATACGCAGTATTTT. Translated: CASSEQVADTQYF.

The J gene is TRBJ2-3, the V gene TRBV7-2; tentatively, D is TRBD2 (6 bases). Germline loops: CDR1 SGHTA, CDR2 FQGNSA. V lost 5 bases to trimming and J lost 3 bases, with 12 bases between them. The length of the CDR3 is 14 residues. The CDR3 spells CASSPGRGTDTQYF. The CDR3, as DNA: TGTGCCAGCAGCCCAGGCCGGGGGACAGATACGCAGTATTTT.

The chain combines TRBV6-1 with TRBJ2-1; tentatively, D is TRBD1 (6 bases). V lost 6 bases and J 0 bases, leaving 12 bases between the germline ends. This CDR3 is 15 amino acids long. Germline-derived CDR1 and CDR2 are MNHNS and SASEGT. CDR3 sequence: CASRLTGSSYNEQFF. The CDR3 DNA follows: TGTGCCAGCAGACTTACAGGGAGCTCCTACAATGAGCAGTTCTTC.

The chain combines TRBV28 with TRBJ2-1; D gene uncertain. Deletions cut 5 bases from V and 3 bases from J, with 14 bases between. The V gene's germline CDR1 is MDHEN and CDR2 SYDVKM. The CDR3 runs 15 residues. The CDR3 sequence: CASSKALIGYNEQFF. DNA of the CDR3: TGTGCCAGCAGTAAGGCCCTTATTGGCTACAATGAGCAGTTCTTC.

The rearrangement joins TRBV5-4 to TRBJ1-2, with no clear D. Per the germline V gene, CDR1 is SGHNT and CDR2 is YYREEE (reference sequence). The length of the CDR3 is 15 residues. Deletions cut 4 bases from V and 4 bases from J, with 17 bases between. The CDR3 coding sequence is TGTGCCAGCAGCCGAAAGACCGACACCGTCTATGGCTACACCTTC. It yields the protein CASSRKTDTVYGYTF.

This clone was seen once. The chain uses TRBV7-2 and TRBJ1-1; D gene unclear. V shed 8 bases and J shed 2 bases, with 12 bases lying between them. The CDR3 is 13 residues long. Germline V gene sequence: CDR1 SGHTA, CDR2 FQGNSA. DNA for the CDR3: TGTGCCAGCTCATATAGGGTAAACACTGAAGCTTTCTTT. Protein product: CASSYRVNTEAFF.

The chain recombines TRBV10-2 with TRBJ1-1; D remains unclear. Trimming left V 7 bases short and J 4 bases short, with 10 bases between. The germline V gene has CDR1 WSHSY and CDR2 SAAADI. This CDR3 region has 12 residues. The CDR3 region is CASTGSTTEAFF. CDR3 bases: TGCGCCAGCACCGGAAGCACCACTGAAGCTTTCTTT.

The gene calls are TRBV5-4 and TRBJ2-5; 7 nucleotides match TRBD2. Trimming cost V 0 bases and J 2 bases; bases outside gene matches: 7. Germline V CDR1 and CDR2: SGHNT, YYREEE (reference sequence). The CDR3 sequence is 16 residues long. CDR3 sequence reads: CASSLGGGYPQETQYF. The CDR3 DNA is TGTGCCAGCAGCTTGGGGGGGGGTTATCCACAAGAGACCCAGTACTTC.